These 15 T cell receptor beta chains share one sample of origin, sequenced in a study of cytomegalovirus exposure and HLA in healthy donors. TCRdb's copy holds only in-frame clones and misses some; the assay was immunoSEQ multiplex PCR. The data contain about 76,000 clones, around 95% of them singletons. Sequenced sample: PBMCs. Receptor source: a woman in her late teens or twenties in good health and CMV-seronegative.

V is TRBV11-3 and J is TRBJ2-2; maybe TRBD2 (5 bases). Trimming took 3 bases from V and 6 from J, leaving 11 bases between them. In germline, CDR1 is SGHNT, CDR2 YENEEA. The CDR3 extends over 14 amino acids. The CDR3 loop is CASSLSGYAGELFF. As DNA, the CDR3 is TGTGCCAGCAGCTTGTCGGGGTATGCCGGGGAGCTGTTTTTT.

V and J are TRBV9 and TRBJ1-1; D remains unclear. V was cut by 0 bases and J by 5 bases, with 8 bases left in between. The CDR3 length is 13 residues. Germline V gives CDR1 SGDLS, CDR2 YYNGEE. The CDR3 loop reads CASSVEQFTEAFF. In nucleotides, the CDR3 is TGTGCCAGCAGCGTAGAACAGTTTACTGAAGCTTTCTTT.

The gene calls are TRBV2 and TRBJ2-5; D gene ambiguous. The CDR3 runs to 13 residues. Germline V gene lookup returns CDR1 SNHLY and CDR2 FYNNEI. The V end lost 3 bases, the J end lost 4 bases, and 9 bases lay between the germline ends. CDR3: CASSDSYPETQYF. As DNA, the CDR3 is TGTGCCAGCAGTGATAGCTACCCAGAGACCCAGTACTTC. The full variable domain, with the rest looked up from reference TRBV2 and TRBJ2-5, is EPEVTQTPSHQVTQMGQEVILRCVPISNHLYFYWYRQILGQKVEFLVSFYNNEISEKSEIFDDQFSVERPDGSNFTLKIRSTKLEDSAMYFCASSDSYPETQYFGPGTRLLVL.

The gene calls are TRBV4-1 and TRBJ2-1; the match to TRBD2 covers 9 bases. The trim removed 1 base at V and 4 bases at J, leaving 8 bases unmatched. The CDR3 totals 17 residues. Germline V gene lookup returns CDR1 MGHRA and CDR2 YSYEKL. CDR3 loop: CASSQVVQRGAYNEQFF. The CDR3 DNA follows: TGCGCCAGCAGCCAAGTCGTGCAGCGGGGGGCATACAATGAGCAGTTCTTC.

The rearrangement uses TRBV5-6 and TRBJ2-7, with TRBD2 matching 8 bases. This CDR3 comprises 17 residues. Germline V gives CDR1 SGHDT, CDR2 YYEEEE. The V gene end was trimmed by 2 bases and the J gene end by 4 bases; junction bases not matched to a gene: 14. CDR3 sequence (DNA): TGTGCCAGCAGCTTCGAACCGACGAGCGGGGGTTATTACGAGCAGTACTTC. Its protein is CASSFEPTSGGYYEQYF. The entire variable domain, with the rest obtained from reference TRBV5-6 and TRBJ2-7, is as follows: DAGVTQSPTHLIKTRGQQVTLRCSPKSGHDTVSWYQQALGQGPQFIFQYYEEEERQRGNFPDRFSGHQFPNYSSELNVNALLLGDSALYLCASSFEPTSGGYYEQYFGPGTRLTVT.

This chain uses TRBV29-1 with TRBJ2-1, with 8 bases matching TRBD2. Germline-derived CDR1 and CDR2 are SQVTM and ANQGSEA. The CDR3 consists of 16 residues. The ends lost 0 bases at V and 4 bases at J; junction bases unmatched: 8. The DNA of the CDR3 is TGCAGCGTTGAAGATCCCTCGCGGGGGGAATACAATGAGCAGTTCTTC. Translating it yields CSVEDPSRGEYNEQFF.

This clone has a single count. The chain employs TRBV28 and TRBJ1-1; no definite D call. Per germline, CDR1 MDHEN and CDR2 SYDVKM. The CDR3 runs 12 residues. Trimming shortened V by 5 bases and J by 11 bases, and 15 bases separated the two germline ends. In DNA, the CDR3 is TGTGCCAGCAGTACCCTCTCCCGGAGGGCTTTCTTT. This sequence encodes CASSTLSRRAFF.

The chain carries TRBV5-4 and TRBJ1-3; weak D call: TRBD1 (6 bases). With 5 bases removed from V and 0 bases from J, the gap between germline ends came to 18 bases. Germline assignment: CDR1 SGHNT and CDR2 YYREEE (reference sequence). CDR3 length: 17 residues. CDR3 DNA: TGTGCCAGCAGGGAGAAAGGGGGGGGTTTCTCTGGAAACACCATATATTTT. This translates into CASREKGGGFSGNTIYF.

The CDR3 DNA is TGTGCCAGCAGCCAATATGGGGGGGATAATTCACCCCTCCACTTT. Encoded protein: CASSQYGGDNSPLHF. The rearrangement joins TRBV16 to TRBJ1-6, with D perhaps matching TRBD1 (5 bases). CDR3 length equals 15 residues. Germline CDR1 reads KGHSY; CDR2 reads FQNENV. Trimming removed 1 base at V and 5 bases at J, with 9 bases between.

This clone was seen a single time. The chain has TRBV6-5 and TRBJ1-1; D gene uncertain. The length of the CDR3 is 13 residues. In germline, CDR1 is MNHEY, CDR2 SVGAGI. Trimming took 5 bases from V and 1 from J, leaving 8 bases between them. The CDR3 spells CASSLYRNTEAFF. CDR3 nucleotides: TGTGCCAGCAGTCTATACAGGAACACTGAAGCTTTCTTT.

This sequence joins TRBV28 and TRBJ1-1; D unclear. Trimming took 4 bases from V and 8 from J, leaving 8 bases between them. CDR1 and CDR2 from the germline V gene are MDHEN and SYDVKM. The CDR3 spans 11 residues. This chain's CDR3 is CASSSSPEAFF. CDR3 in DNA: TGTGCCAGCAGTTCCTCCCCGGAAGCTTTCTTT.

Written as DNA, the CDR3 is TGCGCCAGCAGATATACAGGGGGCAGAATGAACACTGAAGCTTTCTTT. It translates to CASRYTGGRMNTEAFF. The chain uses TRBV4-3 and TRBJ1-1; TRBD1 agrees at 9 bases. This CDR3 contains 16 residues. The germline V gene encodes CDR1 LGHNA and CDR2 YSLEER. With 6 bases clipped from V and 0 bases from J, the junction kept 8 bases outside the gene matches.

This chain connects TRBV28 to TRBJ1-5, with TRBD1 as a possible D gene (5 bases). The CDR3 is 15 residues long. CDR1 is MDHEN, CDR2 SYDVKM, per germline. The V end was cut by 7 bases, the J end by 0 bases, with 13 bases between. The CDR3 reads CASTTDSYSNQPQHF. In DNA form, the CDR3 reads TGTGCCAGCACAACCGACAGCTATAGCAATCAGCCCCAGCATTTT.

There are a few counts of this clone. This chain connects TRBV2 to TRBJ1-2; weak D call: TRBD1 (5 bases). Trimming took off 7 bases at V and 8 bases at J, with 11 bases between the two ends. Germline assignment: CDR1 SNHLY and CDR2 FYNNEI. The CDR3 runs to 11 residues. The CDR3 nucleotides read TGTGCCAGCACCAGGGTAAAGGGCTACACCTTC. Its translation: CASTRVKGYTF.

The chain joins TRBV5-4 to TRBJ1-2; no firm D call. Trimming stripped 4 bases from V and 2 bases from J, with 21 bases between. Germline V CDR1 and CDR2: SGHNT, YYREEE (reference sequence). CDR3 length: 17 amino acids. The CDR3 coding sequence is TGTGCCAGCAGCGAATGGGGAGGGCCTAAAAGAAACTATGGCTACACCTTC. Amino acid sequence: CASSEWGGPKRNYGYTF.